The source of this T cell receptor (beta chain) is a study of blood T cell repertoires in COVID-19 (TCRdb year 2020). Looking at the study overall: The collaborator samples originated in the United States, Italy and Spain and spanned the acute and convalescent phases of COVID-19. The prospective study material was composed of cDNA or gDNA derived from T cells, B-cell-depleted T cells, or PBMCs. Subjects who had been exposed to COVID-19, were actively infected with it, or had recovered from it provided the deeply sampled blood TCRbeta repertoires that made up the dataset. A freely available public database, intended as a resource for researchers studying the immune response to SARS-CoV-2, is where the repertoires were released. The samples were drawn from two sources: the first 160 participants of the ongoing ImmuneRACE study, and 1,254 subjects contributed by 6 global collaborators. Nearly every sample came with metadata listing a de-identified subject ID, COVID-19 status, age in years and sex. Where HLA class I and class II types were available, the types were taken from metadata supplied by the sample provider, not from assay-based typing. The investigation overall reported the following: The amount of clinical and demographic metadata varied by source and participant and was provided uncurated.

TCRbeta CDR3 regions were amplified from genomic DNA by means of the immunoSEQ Assay, a bias-controlled multiplex PCR. Turning to the authors' computational methods: Nucleated cell counts per sample were estimated from amplification of reference gene primers within the assay. To quantify the absolute abundance of each unique TCRbeta CDR3 rearrangement, sequence reads were collapsed and filtered. For each sample, productive Simpson clonality was calculated by taking the square root of Simpson's diversity index across productive rearrangements. The source is immuneACCESS, and TCRdb retained only in-frame sequences with V and J called. Part of the clones is not carried over; for the studies checked, unresolved V genes explain less than half of this, and the remainder is unexplained. The V and J calls and the clone size are those of that table, but D and trimming were determined from the DNA. The sample table holds some 200,000 clones, of which 60% to 85% were seen once. The ten largest clonotypes hold around 8.9% of the sample.

There are a few counts of this clone. The antigen this receptor binds is unknown. Base qualities are not recorded, but no much larger clone differs from it by a single base. Compared with germline, V lacks 4 bases and J lacks 9 bases; bases without a gene match: 6. The CDR3 goes from the cysteine to the phenylalanine over 13 residues. Kept here is only the CDR3 DNA, which spans 39 bases and is read in frame from base 1. Whole blood was collected in K2EDTA tubes by collaborating institutions according to the institutions' own protocols. For TCRbeta analysis, collaborator samples were shipped as frozen whole blood, as isolated PBMCs, or as DNA extracted from either sample type.

The clonotype comes from a woman aged 45-65 years with active or convalescent COVID-19. Material for sequencing was peripheral blood. Rearrangement joined TRBV12-3 or TRBV12-4 to TRBJ2-3, and 8 junction bases match TRBD1. The CDR3 sequence is CASSSGQGGTQYF. The DNA is TGTGCCAGCAGTTCTGGACAGGGAGGCACGCAGTATTTT.